The clone carrying this T cell receptor beta chain was counted a single time. The germline V and J ends were trimmed by 3 bases and 0 bases, with 9 bases remaining between them. This CDR3 is built from 15 residues. Per germline, CDR1 LNHDA and CDR2 SQIVND (reference sequence). Per the study methods: Reference gene primer amplification in the assay estimated nucleated cell counts. Profiling relied on immunoSEQ multiplex PCR, and the TCRdb table lists in-frame clones only, not all of them. For V, J and clone size, that table is used; D and trimming come from the DNA. The profile shows about 180,000 clones, 70% to 90% of them singletons. This specimen comes from a study of blood T cell repertoires in COVID-19. The overall study: From T cells, B-cell-depleted T cells, or PBMCs came the material, which was cDNA or gDNA.

The genes are TRBV19 and TRBJ1-5; D might be TRBD1 (6 bases). Sequenced input: peripheral blood. The TCR sequence derives from a woman aged 45-65 years with COVID-19, enrolled during active disease. The CDR3 DNA reads TGTGCCAGTAGTATGGGACAAACTAGCAATCAGCCCCAGCATTTT. This encodes CASSMGQTSNQPQHF.